The 11 T cell receptor beta chains below all came from one sample that was sequenced in a study of OX40 agonist ivuxolimab in advanced cancers. Sequencing was performed with immunoSEQ multiplex PCR; in TCRdb, only in-frame clones are kept and a portion is missing. In the table there are tens of thousands of clones, about 86% of which are singletons. Sequenced here: CD4+ or CD8+ T cells sorted from blood, sampled in a trial of the OX40 agonist ivuxolimab. Receptors originate from an adult with an advanced solid tumor such as melanoma, head and neck, liver or kidney cancer.

The V and J genes are TRBV4-1 and TRBJ1-2; possibly TRBD1 for D (5 bases). The CDR3 consists of 14 residues. V was clipped by 0 bases and J by 4 bases, with 9 bases between them. Germline CDR1 is MGHRA and CDR2 is YSYEKL. CDR3 sequence (DNA): TGCGCCAGCAGCCAAGAGCCGGGGACCTATGGCTACACCTTC. Residues: CASSQEPGTYGYTF.

This chain uses TRBV12-1 with TRBJ1-5. TRBV12-1 is a pseudogene locus. The CDR3 spans 17 residues. CDR3 sequence: CASSFANFKAHNQPQHF. CDR3 in DNA: TGTGCCAGCAGCTTTGCCAACTTCAAGGCCCACAATCAGCCCCAGCATTTT.

This clone appeared a few times. The rearrangement links TRBV5-1 to TRBJ1-4; no clear D gene. Germline V lookup: CDR1 SGHRS, CDR2 YFSETQ. The V end lost 0 bases, the J end lost 4 bases, and 7 bases lay between the germline ends. The CDR3 loop spans 14 amino acids. DNA for the CDR3: TGCGCCAGCAGCTTGGGAAGAAGTAATGAAAAACTGTTTTTT. Translated: CASSLGRSNEKLFF. Using reference TRBV5-1 and TRBJ1-4 for the parts outside the CDR3, the full variable domain is KAGVTQTPRYLIKTRGQQVTLSCSPISGHRSVSWYQQTPGQGLQFLFEYFSETQRNKGNFPGRFSGRQFSNSRSEMNVSTLELGDSALYLCASSLGRSNEKLFFGSGTQLSVL.

This chain joins TRBV19 and TRBJ1-3; D unresolved. Germline CDR1 is LNHDA and CDR2 is SQIVND (reference sequence). Trimming removed 10 bases from V and 4 bases from J, with 14 bases in between. This CDR3 region has 13 residues. The CDR3 is CATQWARGNTIYF. DNA for the CDR3: TGTGCCACCCAGTGGGCGCGGGGAAACACCATATATTTT.

The rearrangement joins TRBV9 to TRBJ2-1; 14 bases are shared with TRBD2. V shed 0 bases and J 9 bases; nucleotides not matched to a gene: 5. CDR1 is SGDLS, CDR2 YYNGEE, per germline. This CDR3 has 16 amino acids. CDR3 loop: CASSVGLAGGPSEQFF. In nucleotides, the CDR3 is TGTGCCAGCAGCGTAGGACTAGCGGGGGGGCCAAGTGAGCAGTTCTTC.

This chain connects TRBV5-1 to TRBJ2-3; D is possibly TRBD1 or TRBD2 (5 bases each). The CDR3 is made up of 16 amino acids. In germline, CDR1 is SGHRS, CDR2 YFSETQ. The V end was cut by 4 bases, the J end by 0 bases, with 15 bases between. CDR3 nucleotides: TGCGCCAGCAGCACCCGGGGCCGACTTAGCACAGATACGCAGTATTTT. Translated: CASSTRGRLSTDTQYF.

V and J are TRBV5-1 and TRBJ2-1, with 8 bases that match TRBD2. The J segment lost 8 bases and the V segment lost 4 bases, leaving 11 bases of the junction unmatched. Germline V gives CDR1 SGHRS, CDR2 YFSETQ. The length of the CDR3 is 15 residues. Here the CDR3 reads CASSLRAGGIYEQFF. The CDR3 DNA reads as TGCGCCAGCAGCCTCCGGGCGGGGGGTATCTATGAGCAGTTCTTC.

The CDR3 protein is CASSFRGSRAGELFF. CDR3 DNA: TGTGCCAGCAGCTTCCGTGGGAGTAGGGCCGGGGAGCTGTTTTTT. The V gene is TRBV7-2, the J gene TRBJ2-2, with D possibly TRBD2 on 5 matching bases. The V gene's germline CDR1 is SGHTA and CDR2 FQGNSA. The length of the CDR3 is 15 residues. With 3 bases removed from V and 6 bases from J, the gap between germline ends came to 14 bases.

The rearrangement uses TRBV18 and TRBJ1-2; perhaps TRBD1 as D (5 bases). The ends were cut back, 2 bases at V and 2 bases at J, with 6 bases in the middle. CDR1 KGHSH and CDR2 LQKENI come from the germline V gene. This CDR3 contains 13 residues. The CDR3 coding sequence is TGTGCCAGCTCACCAACAGGAAACTATGGCTACACCTTC. Its translation: CASSPTGNYGYTF.

The rearrangement joins TRBV6-5 to TRBJ2-3, with 8 nucleotides matching TRBD2. The germline CDR1 and CDR2 sequences are MNHEY and SVGAGI. This CDR3 has 14 amino acids. Trimming cost V 8 bases and J 2 bases; bases outside gene matches: 6. The CDR3 DNA follows: TGTGCCAGCCGGGAGGGGGGGTCCACAGATACGCAGTATTTT. Translating it yields CASREGGSTDTQYF.

This clone was counted a single time. The chain links TRBV6-1 to TRBJ1-5; D gene unclear. Germline-derived CDR1 and CDR2 are MNHNS and SASEGT. The CDR3 spans 12 residues. V lost 5 bases to trimming and J lost 0 bases, with 2 bases between them. The CDR3 is CASSFSNQPQHF. The DNA of the CDR3 is TGTGCCAGCAGTTTTAGCAATCAGCCCCAGCATTTT.